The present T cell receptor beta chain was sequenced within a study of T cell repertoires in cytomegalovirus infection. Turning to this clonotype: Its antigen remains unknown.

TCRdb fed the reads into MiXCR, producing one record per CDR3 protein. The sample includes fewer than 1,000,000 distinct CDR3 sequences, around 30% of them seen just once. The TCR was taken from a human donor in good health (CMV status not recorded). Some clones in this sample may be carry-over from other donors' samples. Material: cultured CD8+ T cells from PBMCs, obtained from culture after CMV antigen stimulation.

CDR3 bases: TGTGCCAGCAGCTTAGATCGGGCTTACGGGGAGACCCAGTACTTC. As protein: CASSLDRAYGETQYF. The V and J genes are TRBV11-2 and TRBJ2-5; no definite D call. Germline values: CDR1 SGHAT, CDR2 FQNNGV. The CDR3 length is 15 residues. The V and J ends lost 0 bases and 5 bases respectively, with 13 bases between them.